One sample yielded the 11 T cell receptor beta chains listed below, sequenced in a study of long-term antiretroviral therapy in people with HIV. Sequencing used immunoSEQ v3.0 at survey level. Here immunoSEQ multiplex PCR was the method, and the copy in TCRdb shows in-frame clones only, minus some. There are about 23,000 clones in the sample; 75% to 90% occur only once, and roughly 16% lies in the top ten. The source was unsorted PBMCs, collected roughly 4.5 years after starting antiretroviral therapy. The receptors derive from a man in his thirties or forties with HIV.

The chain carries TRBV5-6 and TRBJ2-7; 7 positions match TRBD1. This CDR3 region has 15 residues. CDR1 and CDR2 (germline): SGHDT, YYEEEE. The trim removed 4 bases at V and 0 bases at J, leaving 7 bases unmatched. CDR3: CASSPTTGLSYEQYF. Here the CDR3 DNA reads TGTGCCAGCAGCCCAACGACAGGGCTCTCCTACGAGCAGTACTTC.

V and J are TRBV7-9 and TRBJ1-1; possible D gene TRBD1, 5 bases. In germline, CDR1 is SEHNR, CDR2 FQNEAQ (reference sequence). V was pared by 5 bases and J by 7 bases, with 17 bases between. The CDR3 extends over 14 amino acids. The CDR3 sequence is CASSRTGSLGEAFF. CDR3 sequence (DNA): TGTGCCAGCAGCCGAACAGGCAGCCTGGGTGAAGCTTTCTTT.

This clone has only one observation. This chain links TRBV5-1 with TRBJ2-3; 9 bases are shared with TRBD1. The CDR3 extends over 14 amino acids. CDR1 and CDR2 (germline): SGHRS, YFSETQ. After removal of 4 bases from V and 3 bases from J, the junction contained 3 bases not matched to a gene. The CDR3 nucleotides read TGCGCCAGCAGCACGGGACAGGGAACAGATACGCAGTATTTT. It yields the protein CASSTGQGTDTQYF.

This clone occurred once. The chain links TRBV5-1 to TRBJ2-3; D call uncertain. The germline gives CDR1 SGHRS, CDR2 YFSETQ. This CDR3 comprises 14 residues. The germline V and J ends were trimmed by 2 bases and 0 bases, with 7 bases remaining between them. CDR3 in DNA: TGCGCCAGCAGCTTATACTCTAGCACAGATACGCAGTATTTT. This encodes CASSLYSSTDTQYF.

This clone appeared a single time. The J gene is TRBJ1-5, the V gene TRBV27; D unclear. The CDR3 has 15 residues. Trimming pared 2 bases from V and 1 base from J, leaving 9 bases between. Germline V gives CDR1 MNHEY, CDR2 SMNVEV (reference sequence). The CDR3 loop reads CASSLIPLSNQPQHF. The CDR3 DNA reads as TGTGCCAGCAGTTTAATACCCTTGAGCAATCAGCCCCAGCATTTT.

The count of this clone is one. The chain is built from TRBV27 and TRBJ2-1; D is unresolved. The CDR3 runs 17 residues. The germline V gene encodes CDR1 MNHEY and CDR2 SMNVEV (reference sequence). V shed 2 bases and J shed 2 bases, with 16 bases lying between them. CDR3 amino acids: CASSLAVTPLPYNEQFF. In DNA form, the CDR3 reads TGTGCCAGCAGTTTAGCCGTGACTCCCCTCCCCTACAATGAGCAGTTCTTC.

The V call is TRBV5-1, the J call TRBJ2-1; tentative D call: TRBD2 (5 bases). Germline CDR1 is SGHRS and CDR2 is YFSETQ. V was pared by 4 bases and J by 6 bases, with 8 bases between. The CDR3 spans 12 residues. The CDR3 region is CASSVGLNEQFF. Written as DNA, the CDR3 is TGCGCCAGCAGCGTTGGACTCAATGAGCAGTTCTTC.

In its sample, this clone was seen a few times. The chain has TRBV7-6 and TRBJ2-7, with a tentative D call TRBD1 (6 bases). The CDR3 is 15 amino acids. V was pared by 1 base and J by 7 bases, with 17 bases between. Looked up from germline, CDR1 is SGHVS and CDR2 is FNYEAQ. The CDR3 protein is CASSLGGGGTEEQYF. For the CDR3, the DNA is TGTGCCAGCAGCTTAGGTGGGGGCGGAACGGAAGAGCAGTACTTC.

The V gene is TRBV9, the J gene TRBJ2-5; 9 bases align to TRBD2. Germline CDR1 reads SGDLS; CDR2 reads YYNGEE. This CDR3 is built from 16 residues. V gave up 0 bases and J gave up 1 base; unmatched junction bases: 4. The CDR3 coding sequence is TGTGCCAGCAGCGTAGGAAGCGGGGGGTTCCAAGAGACCCAGTACTTC. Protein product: CASSVGSGGFQETQYF.

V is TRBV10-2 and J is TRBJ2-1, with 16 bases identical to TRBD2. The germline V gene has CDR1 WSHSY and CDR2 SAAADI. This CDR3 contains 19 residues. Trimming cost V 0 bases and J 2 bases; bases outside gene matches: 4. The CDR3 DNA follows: TGCGCCAGCAGTGAGTCCGGGACTAGCGGGAGGGAGACCTACAATGAGCAGTTCTTC. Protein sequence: CASSESGTSGRETYNEQFF.

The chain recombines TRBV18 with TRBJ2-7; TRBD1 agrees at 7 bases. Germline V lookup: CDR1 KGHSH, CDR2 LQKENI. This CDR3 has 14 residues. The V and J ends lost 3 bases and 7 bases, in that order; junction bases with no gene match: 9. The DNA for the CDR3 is TGTGCCAGCTCACCGGGTGACAGGGCTGGTGAGCAGTACTTC. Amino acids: CASSPGDRAGEQYF.